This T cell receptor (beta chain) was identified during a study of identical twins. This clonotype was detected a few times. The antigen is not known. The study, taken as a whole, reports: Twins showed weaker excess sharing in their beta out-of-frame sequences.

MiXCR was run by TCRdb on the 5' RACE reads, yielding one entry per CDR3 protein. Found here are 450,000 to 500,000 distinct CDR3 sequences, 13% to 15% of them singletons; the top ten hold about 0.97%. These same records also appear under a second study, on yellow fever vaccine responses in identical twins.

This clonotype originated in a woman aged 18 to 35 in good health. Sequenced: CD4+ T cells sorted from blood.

CDR3 sequence: CASSLTNPSYNEQFF. The CDR3 DNA is TGTGCCAGCAGCTTAACCAACCCTTCCTACAATGAGCAGTTCTTC. The chain joins TRBV7-2 to TRBJ2-1, with D unresolved. V lost 2 bases and J lost 1, with 9 bases in between. Germline lookup yields CDR1 SGHTA and CDR2 FQGNSA. This CDR3 comprises 15 residues.